This T cell receptor delta chain comes out of a study of γδ T cells in repeated Plasmodium falciparum infection. Study-wide background: Malaria-naive adults were infected with P. falciparum NF54 four times over about 600 days.

In regard to this clone: The protein that TCRdb holds for this DNA derives from a much larger clone and differs from the translated DNA at residue 5, which likely indicates a read error; the protein shown here is translated from the DNA.

The germline gives CDR1 TSWWSYY, CDR2 QGS. The CDR3 loop spans 21 amino acids. Flow sorting of PBMC yielded separate Vgamma9/Vdelta2+ and Vdelta2-negative gammadelta T cell populations for bulk repertoire analysis. TCRdb reanalyzed the multiplex PCR reads using CATT. The sample carries around 46,000 delta-chain clones, around 1.6% recorded once. Input material: gamma-delta T cells from blood. This sequence was found in a pool of human donors (malaria-infected and uninfected, not separated). The chain is built from TRDV1 and TRDJ1, with TRDD3 matching 7 bases. CDR3: CALGKLPGTGARPRDTDKLIF. CDR3 nucleotides: TGTGCTCTTGGGAAACTCCCGGGTACTGGGGCCAGACCCCGAGACACCGATAAACTCATCTTT.